Sequencing of this TCR beta chain was carried out in a study of T cell changes during pregnancy in multiple sclerosis. TCRdb's table, derived via immunoSEQ multiplex PCR, lists solely in-frame clones and lacks some. The sample records tens of thousands of clones, roughly 90% being singletons. V was clipped by 6 bases and J by 7 bases, with 16 bases between them. The V gene's germline CDR1 is KGHSH and CDR2 LQKENI. This CDR3 spans 15 amino acids. The sample in question was peripheral blood, obtained after pregnancy. This chain joins TRBV18 and TRBJ1-6; D is perhaps TRBD1 (5 bases). The clonotype was recovered from a female donor in good health, enrolled as a control in a pregnancy study. CDR3 in DNA: TGTGCCAGCTCCCCGGGAGCAGGGACCAATTCACCCCTCCACTTT. The encoded protein is CASSPGAGTNSPLHF.